The following is a TCR beta chain sequence with its context. This clonotype was counted many times. Its binding antigen is unknown. Base-call qualities are not available, and no considerably larger clone is one nucleotide away. Trimming takes 3 bases from V and 1 base from J, and the germline ends sit 13 bases apart. Based on the germline V gene, the CDR1 and CDR2 sequences are SGDLS and YYNGEE. Counted from cysteine to phenylalanine, this CDR3 has 15 amino acids. Only the CDR3 portion is preserved as DNA: 45 bases, with reading frame beginning at the first base. This entry belongs to a study of Graves' ophthalmopathy and Graves' hyperthyroidism (dated by TCRdb to 2016 to 2018). About the full investigation: Peripheral blood was collected at initial diagnosis, before any treatment. In more than five hyperthyroidism patients, T-cell repertoires of thyroid tissue and blood were compared. The study used signatures of the TCR beta repertoire to tell Graves' ophthalmopathy apart from Graves' hyperthyroidism and to predict which patients would progress to ophthalmopathy. To explore V-J signatures that distinguish ophthalmopathy from hyperthyroidism, a discovery set of roughly 98 patients was enrolled, made up of 40 to 45 with ophthalmopathy and some 60 with stable hyperthyroidism. In total, around 140 blood samples were TCR-sequenced: 40 to 45 ophthalmopathy, under 80 hyperthyroidism and approximately 17 hyperthyroidism-to-ophthalmopathy patients. The independent validation cohort included around 19 hyperthyroidism patients plus 17 patients who later progressed from hyperthyroidism to ophthalmopathy. Following sampling, methimazole starting at 30 mg daily was administered to hyperthyroidism patients, and high-dose intravenous methylprednisolone was administered to ophthalmopathy patients. On the study overall, not on this receptor specifically: In validation, the model predicted ophthalmopathy progression with more than 70% sensitivity and roughly 72% specificity; fewer than 15 predicted patients were CT-confirmed with GO in a median of roughly 6.8 months. Sample size was not predetermined statistically, and investigators were not blinded to group allocation. Most expanded thyroid clonotypes with frequency above 0.001 were also detected in blood, suggesting blood repertoires may reflect the thyroid immune response. In cross-validation, the 13-signature model distinguished ophthalmopathy from stable hyperthyroidism with nearly 90% sensitivity and around 81% specificity, and in the test set the corresponding values were roughly 80% and 76%.

For repertoire sequencing, the TCR beta CDR3 regions were amplified from RNA transcripts. A first-round RT-PCR used HTBI primers with the Qiagen OneStep RT-PCR kit, followed by a second-round multiplex PCR, size selection and purification. Sequencing of the libraries was carried out on an Illumina HiSeq2000 in paired-end mode with 100 bp reads. As for how the authors treated the data: Reads were processed with SOAPnuke, discarding reads with adapters, uncalled bases, mean Phred below 15, or no exact constant-primer or identifier match. COPE v1.2.5 was used to merge high-quality paired reads. Clonotypes were defined as unique nucleotide sequences and were aligned to IMGT TRB V, D and J references using MiTCR v1.1. The analysis was limited to V-J combinations with a frequency above 0.0001, which together covered over 99% of the repertoires. For each V-J combination, a TCR clonal expansion and chaos score was defined as F50 clonal expansion divided by the chaos observed in the TCRdist matrix. Welch's t-statistics and random forest were used to reduce the features to around 13 V-J combinations, which were then used as input to a naive Bayes classifier. The Morisita-Horn index was used to measure how similar the thyroid and blood repertoires were. TCRdb trimmed the raw reads at Q25, called clones with MiXCR and kept productive beta chains. Identical CDR3 protein sequences are pooled into one entry, listed with their most common genes and DNA. What appears here as the V and J calls and clone size reflects TCRdb's work, not the paper's. Here the sample has about 660,000 distinct CDR3 sequences; roughly two fifths occur a single time. The leading ten clones occupy about 3.3% of the sample.

Ophthalmopathy patients were characterized by moderately to severely active disease, a Clinical Activity Score of at least 3, a NOSPECS grade of at least 4, and a disease duration under 3 months. Patients with other autoimmune diseases, uncontrolled infections, pregnancy or lactation were excluded. Clinical symptoms, serum thyroxine, TRAb, thyroid ultrasound and orbital computed tomography formed the basis of the diagnosis. Using Ficoll-Paque density gradient centrifugation, PBMCs were isolated from 9.5 to 10 ml of fresh peripheral blood. Trizol reagent was used to extract the total RNA, and its quality was then checked on an Agilent 2100 Bioanalyzer.

Recombination connected TRBV9 to TRBJ1-2; a tentative D match to TRBD1 spans 5 bases. Material: peripheral blood. The source of this sequence is an adult man with Graves' ophthalmopathy. The CDR3 is CASSAPPGVNYGYTF. The nucleotide sequence is given as TGTGCCAGCAGCGCACCCCCGGGGGTTAACTATGGCTACACCTTC.